This TCR beta chain came from a study of T cell responses to AZD1222 COVID-19 vaccine. Clones were read by immunoSEQ multiplex PCR, and TCRdb kept only the in-frame ones, dropping some. The sample gives around 20,000 clones, roughly 81% of which show up once; around 20% is in the top ten. About this clone: Its antigen remains unknown.

Trimming took 3 bases from V and 2 from J, leaving 14 bases between them. Germline lookup yields CDR1 SGHVS and CDR2 FQNEAQ. This CDR3 comprises 16 residues. General observations from the study: Spike-specific TCR breadth and depth both grew after two AZD1222 doses. Mapped onto spike, vaccine-associated CD4 TCRs spanned it and were dominant at 160-218 and 743-854. Reportedly, close to half of spike-specific TCRs are directed against unmutated variant regions. Of the AZD1222 recipients, only 5 to 7 were seropositive at baseline.

The chain employs TRBV7-8 and TRBJ1-5; D gene unclear. This sequence was found in an adult who received the AZD1222 COVID-19 vaccine. Sequences were derived from peripheral blood, sampled 28 days after the second AZD1222 dose. The CDR3 loop is CASSFRPFGGNQPQHF. The CDR3 coding sequence is TGTGCCAGCAGCTTTAGGCCTTTCGGGGGCAATCAGCCCCAGCATTTT.